The clone carrying this T cell receptor beta chain occurred once. Antigen specificity is unknown. This CDR3 is 19 amino acids long. The V gene end was trimmed by 4 bases and the J gene end by 1 base; junction bases not matched to a gene: 11. Germline V lookup: CDR1 KGHSH, CDR2 LQKENI. Using immunoSEQ multiplex PCR, the repertoire was profiled, and TCRdb retains in-frame clones only, with some absent. This sample carries 100,000 to 150,000 clones, about 88% of them seen once, and the ten largest clones take 28%. This sample is drawn from a study of T cell responses to AZD1222 COVID-19 vaccine. Across the study: Timing groups of about 4 and about 12 weeks for second doses were pooled. Study-wide results and caveats: Repertoire collection took place solely once the T cell response had peaked. Donors, mostly white British, included more females; clonal diversity was possibly underestimated. With two AZD1222 doses given, Spike-specific TCR breadth and depth both rose.

V gene TRBV18 combines with J gene TRBJ2-1; 12 bases map to TRBD2. The source material was peripheral blood, sampled on day 0 of AZD1222 vaccination. The clonotype originates from an adult in good health. The CDR3 nucleotides are TGTGCCAGCTCACTTAGCCTAGCGGGAGGGCCGAGTTCCTACAATGAGCAGTTCTTC. Encoded protein: CASSLSLAGGPSSYNEQFF.